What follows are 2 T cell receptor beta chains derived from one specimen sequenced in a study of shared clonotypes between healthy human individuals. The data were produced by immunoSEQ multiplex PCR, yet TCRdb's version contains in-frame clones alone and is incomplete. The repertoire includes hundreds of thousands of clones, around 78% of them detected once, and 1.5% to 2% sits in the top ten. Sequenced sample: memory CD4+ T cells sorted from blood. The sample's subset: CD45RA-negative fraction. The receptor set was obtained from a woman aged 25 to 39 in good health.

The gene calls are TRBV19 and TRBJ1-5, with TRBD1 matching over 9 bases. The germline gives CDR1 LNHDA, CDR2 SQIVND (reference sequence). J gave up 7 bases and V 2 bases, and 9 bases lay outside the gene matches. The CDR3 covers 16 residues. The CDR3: CASSISRDRVKQPQHF. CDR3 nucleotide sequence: TGTGCCAGTAGTATATCCCGGGACAGGGTTAAGCAGCCCCAGCATTTT.

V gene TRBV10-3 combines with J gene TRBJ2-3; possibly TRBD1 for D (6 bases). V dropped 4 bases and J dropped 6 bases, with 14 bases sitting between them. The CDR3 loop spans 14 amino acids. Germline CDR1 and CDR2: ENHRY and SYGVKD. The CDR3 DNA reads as TGTGCCATCAGTGTGGGTAGGGGGAAGGATACGCAGTATTTT. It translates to CAISVGRGKDTQYF.